The rows below give T cell receptor beta chains drawn from one sample of a study of blood T cell repertoires in COVID-19. Produced via immunoSEQ multiplex PCR; TCRdb's table is partial and in-frame only. The repertoire holds 100,000 to 150,000 clones, around 80% seen once, with 5.5% to 6% in the top ten. Material: peripheral blood. These receptors were taken from a man older than 75 with active or convalescent COVID-19. CDR3s include the opening cysteine and the closing phenylalanine or tryptophan. A D gene is named only where the DNA matches it firmly. For some rows the clone size is stated as once, few or many, or as a class when expanded; others skip it.

V: TRBV18
D: TRBD1
size: few
J: TRBJ2-7
CDR3: CASSGTGFNEQYF
DNA: TGTGCCAGCTCAGGGACAGGGTTTAACGAGCAGTACTTC

V: TRBV4-3
D: TRBD2
size: -
J: TRBJ2-2
CDR3: CASSQDQVGGRAGELFF
DNA: TGCGCCAGCAGCCAAGATCAGGTCGGGGGGAGGGCCGGGGAGCTGTTTTTT

V: TRBV19
D: -
size: -
J: TRBJ1-4
CDR3: CASSAGTATNEKLFF
DNA: TGTGCCAGTAGTGCCGGGACTGCAACTAATGAAAAACTGTTTTTT

V: TRBV11-2
D: TRBD2
size: -
J: TRBJ2-7
CDR3: CASSPREAEQYF
DNA: TGTGCCAGCAGCCCTCGGGAGGCCGAGCAGTACTTC

V: TRBV6-4
D: -
size: -
J: TRBJ2-5
CDR3: CASSDPRETQYF
DNA: TGTGCCAGCAGTGACCCTAGAGAGACCCAGTACTTC

V: TRBV6-1
D: -
size: -
J: TRBJ2-3
CDR3: CASSYGTDTQYF
DNA: TGTGCCAGCAGTTATGGCACAGATACGCAGTATTTT

V: TRBV9
D: -
size: -
J: TRBJ2-5
CDR3: CASSVGVGIVGETQYF
DNA: TGTGCCAGCAGCGTAGGGGTGGGTATTGTCGGGGAGACCCAGTACTTC

V: TRBV19
D: -
size: once
J: TRBJ1-1
CDR3: CASTPLSNLNTEAFF
DNA: TGTGCCAGTACCCCCTTGTCTAACTTGAACACTGAAGCTTTCTTT

V: TRBV19
D: -
size: -
J: TRBJ1-4
CDR3: CASSIRRQPDEKLFF
DNA: TGTGCCAGTAGTATCCGAAGACAGCCTGATGAAAAACTGTTTTTT

V: TRBV27
D: TRBD1
size: few
J: TRBJ2-7
CDR3: CATRPGQIYEQYF
DNA: TGTGCCACCCGTCCGGGACAGATCTACGAGCAGTACTTC

V: TRBV19
D: -
size: -
J: TRBJ1-1
CDR3: CASKNTDMNTEAFF
DNA: TGTGCCAGTAAAAACACAGATATGAACACTGAAGCTTTCTTT

V: TRBV19
D: -
size: -
J: TRBJ1-6
CDR3: CASRRVDNSPLHF
DNA: TGTGCCAGTAGACGGGTGGATAATTCACCCCTCCACTTT

V: TRBV18
D: TRBD1
size: -
J: TRBJ1-6
CDR3: CASSPPWTGPNSPLHF
DNA: TGTGCCAGCTCACCACCGTGGACAGGCCCGAATTCACCCCTCCACTTT

V: TRBV4-1
D: -
size: few
J: TRBJ2-7
CDR3: CASSQVVELATIYEQYF
DNA: TGCGCCAGCAGCCAAGTGGTTGAGCTAGCAACCATCTACGAGCAGTACTTC

V: TRBV7-2
D: -
size: -
J: TRBJ1-3
CDR3: CASSPPSGSGNTIYF
DNA: TGTGCCAGCAGCCCCCCCTCGGGCTCTGGAAACACCATATATTTT

V: TRBV28
D: TRBD1
size: few
J: TRBJ1-6
CDR3: CASSPRGLWGSPLHF
DNA: TGTGCCAGTTCCCCGAGGGGGCTCTGGGGTTCACCCCTCCACTTT

V: TRBV7-9
D: TRBD2
size: -
J: TRBJ2-1
CDR3: CASSLYSRGVKHEQFF
DNA: TGTGCCAGCAGCTTATACTCACGGGGGGTTAAGCATGAGCAGTTCTTC

V: TRBV10-3
D: -
size: -
J: TRBJ2-3
CDR3: CAISERDTQYF
DNA: TGTGCCATCAGTGAACGGGATACGCAGTATTTT

V: TRBV6-1
D: -
size: -
J: TRBJ1-4
CDR3: CASSEAGQGEKLFF
DNA: TGTGCCAGCAGTGAAGCGGGGCAGGGTGAAAAACTGTTTTTT

V: TRBV6-6
D: TRBD1
size: -
J: TRBJ1-5
CDR3: CASSRTGDQPQHF
DNA: TGTGCCAGCAGTCGGACAGGCGACCAGCCCCAGCATTTT

V: TRBV5-1
D: -
size: -
J: TRBJ2-2
CDR3: CASSYGNTGELFF
DNA: TGCGCCAGCAGCTACGGGAACACCGGGGAGCTGTTTTTT

V: TRBV7-2
D: -
size: -
J: TRBJ2-1
CDR3: CASSLGATNNEQFF
DNA: TGTGCCAGCAGCTTAGGGGCCACGAACAATGAGCAGTTCTTC

V: TRBV28
D: -
size: -
J: TRBJ1-1
CDR3: CASSPINTEAFF
DNA: TGTGCCAGCAGTCCAATTAACACTGAAGCTTTCTTT

V: TRBV11-2
D: -
size: -
J: TRBJ2-5
CDR3: CASSRLTGTQYF
DNA: TGTGCCAGCAGCCGCTTAACAGGGACCCAGTACTTC

V: TRBV5-8
D: -
size: -
J: TRBJ1-3
CDR3: CASSLDRFSGNTIYF
DNA: TGTGCCAGCAGCTTGGATCGGTTCTCTGGAAACACCATATATTTT

V: TRBV3-1/TRBV3-2
D: -
size: -
J: TRBJ2-3
CDR3: CASSQVIAGMTDTQYF
DNA: TGTGCCAGCAGCCAAGTTATCGCGGGGATGACAGATACGCAGTATTTT

V: TRBV28
D: -
size: -
J: TRBJ1-1
CDR3: CASSLGQGRNTEAFF
DNA: TGTGCCAGCAGTTTAGGGCAGGGAAGGAACACTGAAGCTTTCTTT

V: TRBV19
D: -
size: -
J: TRBJ1-2
CDR3: CASSIVRAAHGYTF
DNA: TGTGCCAGTAGTATCGTCAGGGCGGCTCATGGCTACACCTTC

V: TRBV19
D: -
size: once
J: TRBJ2-7
CDR3: CASSTIGGYEQYF
DNA: TGTGCCAGTAGTACAATAGGGGGCTACGAGCAGTACTTC

V: TRBV18
D: -
size: -
J: TRBJ2-1
CDR3: CASSPDSEQFF
DNA: TGTGCCAGCTCACCGGACAGTGAGCAGTTCTTC